The 8 T cell receptor beta chains presented below share a single source sample, sequenced in a study of blood T cell repertoires in COVID-19. Using immunoSEQ multiplex PCR, the repertoire was profiled, and TCRdb retains in-frame clones only, with some absent. The sample comprises about 160,000 clones, roughly nine tenths of which are singletons, and over 15% rests with the top ten. Specimen: peripheral blood. These TCRs come from a man aged 55 to 69 with active or convalescent COVID-19.

The rearrangement links TRBV7-9 to TRBJ1-3; D is perhaps TRBD1 (5 bases). The CDR3 loop spans 14 amino acids. The germline V and J ends were trimmed by 5 bases and 2 bases, with 10 bases remaining between them. Germline V lookup: CDR1 SEHNR, CDR2 FQNEAQ (reference sequence). CDR3 loop: CASSPTATGNTIYF. The DNA of the CDR3 is TGTGCCAGCAGCCCGACAGCAACTGGAAACACCATATATTTT.

V is TRBV18 and J is TRBJ2-3; 7 nucleotides align to TRBD1. Germline-derived CDR1 and CDR2 are KGHSH and LQKENI. The CDR3 has 14 amino acids. The V and J ends lost 4 bases and 2 bases, in that order; junction bases with no gene match: 3. CDR3: CASSRDSNTDTQYF. The CDR3 region has the DNA TGTGCCAGCTCACGGGACAGCAACACAGATACGCAGTATTTT. Using reference TRBV18 and TRBJ2-3 for the parts outside the CDR3, the full variable domain is NAGVMQNPRHLVRRRGQEARLRCSPMKGHSHVYWYRQLPEEGLKFMVYLQKENIIDESGMPKERFSAEFPKEGPSILRIQQVVRGDSAAYFCASSRDSNTDTQYFGPGTRLTVL.

The rearrangement links TRBV19 to TRBJ1-1; D is perhaps TRBD1 (6 bases). Between the trimmed V and J ends, which lost 9 bases and 0 bases, there was a span of 17 bases. CDR1 LNHDA and CDR2 SQIVND come from the germline V gene (reference sequence). The CDR3 loop spans 15 amino acids. CDR3 loop: CASQRTVNMNTEAFF. CDR3 DNA: TGTGCCAGCCAAAGGACAGTCAACATGAACACTGAAGCTTTCTTT.

This chain connects TRBV7-6 to TRBJ1-2, with D perhaps TRBD1 (6 bases). CDR3 length: 18 residues. Looked up from germline, CDR1 is SGHVS and CDR2 is FNYEAQ. Trimming removed 1 base at V and 0 bases at J, with 18 bases between. CDR3 coding DNA: TGTGCCAGCAGCTTAGGGGGTCAGGGGACCATAGCTAACTATGGCTACACCTTC. This sequence encodes CASSLGGQGTIANYGYTF.

This clone occurred once. The gene calls are TRBV9 and TRBJ2-2; TRBD2 matches 7 bases. From germline, CDR1 is SGDLS and CDR2 YYNGEE. V lost 6 bases to trimming and J lost 3 bases; unmatched junction nucleotides: 5. The CDR3 loop spans 14 amino acids. Here the CDR3 DNA reads TGTGCCAGCAAAGCGGGGAGCCACACCGGGGAGCTGTTTTTT. Residues: CASKAGSHTGELFF.

This clone was picked up one time. The chain employs TRBV19 and TRBJ1-1; 8 positions match TRBD1. The CDR3 extends over 15 amino acids. Trimming removed 10 bases from V and 1 base from J; junction bases left unmatched: 11. The germline V gene has CDR1 LNHDA and CDR2 SQIVND (reference sequence). CDR3 in amino acids: CATRDRPRRNTEAFF. The CDR3 DNA reads as TGTGCCACCAGGGACAGGCCCAGGCGGAACACTGAAGCTTTCTTT.

V and J are TRBV2 and TRBJ1-2, with D perhaps TRBD1 (6 bases). The V gene lost 4 bases and the J gene lost 2 bases, with 11 bases spanning the gap. The germline V gene encodes CDR1 SNHLY and CDR2 FYNNEI. The CDR3 loop spans 14 amino acids. CDR3 in amino acids: CASSVYRDNYGYTF. In nucleotides, the CDR3 is TGTGCCAGCAGTGTATACAGGGACAACTATGGCTACACCTTC.

The V and J genes are TRBV4-2 and TRBJ2-5; TRBD2 aligns across 8 bases. Germline assignment: CDR1 LGHNA and CDR2 YNFKEQ. J was trimmed by 0 bases and V by 0 bases; bases with no gene match: 3. This CDR3 has 16 amino acids. The DNA for the CDR3 is TGTGCCAGCAGCCAAGATTTAGCGGGGTACCAAGAGACCCAGTACTTC. Amino acid sequence: CASSQDLAGYQETQYF.